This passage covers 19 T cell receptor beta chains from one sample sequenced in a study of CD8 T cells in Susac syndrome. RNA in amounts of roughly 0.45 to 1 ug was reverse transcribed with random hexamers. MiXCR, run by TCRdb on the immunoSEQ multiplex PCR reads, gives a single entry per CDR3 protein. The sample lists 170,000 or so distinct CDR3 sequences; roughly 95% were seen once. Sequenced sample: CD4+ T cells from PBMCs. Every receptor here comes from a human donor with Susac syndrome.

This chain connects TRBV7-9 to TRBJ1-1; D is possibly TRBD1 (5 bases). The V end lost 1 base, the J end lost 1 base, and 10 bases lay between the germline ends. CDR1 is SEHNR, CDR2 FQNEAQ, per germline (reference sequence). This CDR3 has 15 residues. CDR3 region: CASSLGPGRNTEAFF. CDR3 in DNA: TGTGCCAGCAGCTTAGGGCCAGGGAGGAACACTGAAGCTTTCTTT.

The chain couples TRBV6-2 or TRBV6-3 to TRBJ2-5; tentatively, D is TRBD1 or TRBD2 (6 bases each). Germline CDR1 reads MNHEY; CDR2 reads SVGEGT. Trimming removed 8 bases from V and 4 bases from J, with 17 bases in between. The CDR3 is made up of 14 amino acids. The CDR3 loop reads CASRHRGPVETQYF. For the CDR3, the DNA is TGTGCCAGCCGCCATCGGGGGCCGGTAGAGACCCAGTACTTC.

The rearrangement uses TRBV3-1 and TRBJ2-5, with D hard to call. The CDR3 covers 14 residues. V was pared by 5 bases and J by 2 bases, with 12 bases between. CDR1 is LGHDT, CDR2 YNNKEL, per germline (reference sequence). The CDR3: CASSSGSAQETQYF. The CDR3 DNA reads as TGTGCCAGCAGCTCCGGGTCTGCGCAAGAGACCCAGTACTTC.

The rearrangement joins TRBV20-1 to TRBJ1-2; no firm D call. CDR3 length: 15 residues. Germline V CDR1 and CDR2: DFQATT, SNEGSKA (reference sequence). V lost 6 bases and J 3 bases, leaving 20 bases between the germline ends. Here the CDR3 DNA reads TGCAGTGCATCGTGGCCCCAAGGAGGTTACTATGGCTACACCTTC. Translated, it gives CSASWPQGGYYGYTF.

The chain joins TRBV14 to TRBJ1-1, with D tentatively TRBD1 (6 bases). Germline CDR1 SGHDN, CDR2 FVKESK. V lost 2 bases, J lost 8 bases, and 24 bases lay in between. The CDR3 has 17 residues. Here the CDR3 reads CASSQRGGSTGYAEAFF. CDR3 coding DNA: TGTGCCAGCAGCCAACGAGGGGGGAGCACGGGGTATGCCGAAGCTTTCTTT.

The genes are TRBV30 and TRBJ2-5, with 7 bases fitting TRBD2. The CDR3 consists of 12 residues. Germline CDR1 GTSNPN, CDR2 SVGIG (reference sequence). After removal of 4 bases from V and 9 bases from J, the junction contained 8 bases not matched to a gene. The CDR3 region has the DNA TGTGCCTGGAATGGAGGGAGGGCCTCCCAGTACTTC. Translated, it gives CAWNGGRASQYF.

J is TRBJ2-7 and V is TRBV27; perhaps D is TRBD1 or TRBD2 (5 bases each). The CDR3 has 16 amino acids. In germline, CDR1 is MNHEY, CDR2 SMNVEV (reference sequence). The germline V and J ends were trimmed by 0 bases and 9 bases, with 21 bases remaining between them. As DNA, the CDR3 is TGTGCCAGCAGTTTATCTAGCTCGGGGCCCCGTGCAAGGCAGTACTTC. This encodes CASSLSSSGPRARQYF.

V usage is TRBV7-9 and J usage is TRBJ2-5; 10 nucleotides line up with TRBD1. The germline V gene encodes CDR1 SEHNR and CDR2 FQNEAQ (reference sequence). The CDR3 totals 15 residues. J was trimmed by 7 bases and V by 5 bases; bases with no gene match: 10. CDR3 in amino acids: CASSPGTGEFGTQYF. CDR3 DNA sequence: TGTGCCAGCAGCCCCGGGACAGGGGAATTTGGGACCCAGTACTTC.

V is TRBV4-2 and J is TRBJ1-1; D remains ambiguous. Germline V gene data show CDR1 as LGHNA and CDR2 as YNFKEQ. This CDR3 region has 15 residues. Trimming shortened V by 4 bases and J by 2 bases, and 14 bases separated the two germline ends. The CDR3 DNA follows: TGTGCCAGCAGCCTAACACCAGAGGGTAACACTGAAGCTTTCTTT. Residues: CASSLTPEGNTEAFF.

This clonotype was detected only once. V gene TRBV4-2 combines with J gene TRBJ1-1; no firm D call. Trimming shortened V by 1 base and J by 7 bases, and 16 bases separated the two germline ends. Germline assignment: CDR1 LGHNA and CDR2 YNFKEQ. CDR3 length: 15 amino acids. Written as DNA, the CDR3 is TGTGCCAGCAGCCAAGGAAGAGACGCTACCTATGAAGCTTTCTTT. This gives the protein CASSQGRDATYEAFF.

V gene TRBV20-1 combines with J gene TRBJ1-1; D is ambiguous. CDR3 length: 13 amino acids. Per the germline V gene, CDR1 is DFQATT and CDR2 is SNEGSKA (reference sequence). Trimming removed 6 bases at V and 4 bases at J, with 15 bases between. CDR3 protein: CSALTMSGTEAFF. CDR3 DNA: TGCAGTGCGTTGACAATGTCAGGCACTGAAGCTTTCTTT.

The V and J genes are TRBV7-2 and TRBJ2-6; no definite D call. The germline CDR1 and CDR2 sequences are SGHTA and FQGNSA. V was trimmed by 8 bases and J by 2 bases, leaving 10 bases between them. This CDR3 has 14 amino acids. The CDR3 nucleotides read TGTGCCAGCGCATTAATCGCTGGGGCCAACGTCCTGACTTTC. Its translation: CASALIAGANVLTF.

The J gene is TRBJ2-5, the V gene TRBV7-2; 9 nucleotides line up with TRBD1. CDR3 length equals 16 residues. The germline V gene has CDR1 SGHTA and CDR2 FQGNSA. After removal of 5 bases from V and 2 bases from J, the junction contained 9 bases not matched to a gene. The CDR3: CASSQVGTGIQETQYF. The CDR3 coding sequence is TGTGCCAGCAGCCAAGTCGGGACAGGGATACAAGAGACCCAGTACTTC.

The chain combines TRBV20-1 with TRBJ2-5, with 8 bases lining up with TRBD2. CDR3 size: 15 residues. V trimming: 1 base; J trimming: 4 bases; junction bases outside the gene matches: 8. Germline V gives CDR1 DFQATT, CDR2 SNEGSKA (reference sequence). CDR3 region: CSARVGSGGVETQYF. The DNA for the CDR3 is TGCAGTGCTAGAGTCGGGAGCGGGGGTGTAGAGACCCAGTACTTC.

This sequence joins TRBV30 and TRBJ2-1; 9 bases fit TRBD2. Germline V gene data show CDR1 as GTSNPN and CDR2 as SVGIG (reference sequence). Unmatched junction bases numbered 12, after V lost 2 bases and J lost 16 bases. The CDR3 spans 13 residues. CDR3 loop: CAWSPPPGTSSFF. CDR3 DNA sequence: TGTGCCTGGAGTCCCCCTCCAGGGACTAGCTCATTCTTC.

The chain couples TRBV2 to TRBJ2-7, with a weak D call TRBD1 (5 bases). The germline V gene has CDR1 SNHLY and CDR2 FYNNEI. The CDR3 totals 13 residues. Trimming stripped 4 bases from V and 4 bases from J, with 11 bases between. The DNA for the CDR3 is TGTGCCAGCAGTGTTCAGGGTTCGTACGAGCAGTACGTC. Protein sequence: CASSVQGSYEQYV.

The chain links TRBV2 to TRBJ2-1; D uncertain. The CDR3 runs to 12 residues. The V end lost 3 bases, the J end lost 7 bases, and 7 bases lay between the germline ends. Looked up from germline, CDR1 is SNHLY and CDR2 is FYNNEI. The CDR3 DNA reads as TGTGCCAGCAGTGAGTGGGGTAATGAGCAGTTCTTC. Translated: CASSEWGNEQFF.

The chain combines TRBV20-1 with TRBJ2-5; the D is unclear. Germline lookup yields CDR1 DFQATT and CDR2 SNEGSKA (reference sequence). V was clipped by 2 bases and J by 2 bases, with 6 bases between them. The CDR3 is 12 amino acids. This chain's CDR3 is CSARISQETQYF. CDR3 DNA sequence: TGCAGTGCTAGAATCAGTCAAGAGACCCAGTACTTC.

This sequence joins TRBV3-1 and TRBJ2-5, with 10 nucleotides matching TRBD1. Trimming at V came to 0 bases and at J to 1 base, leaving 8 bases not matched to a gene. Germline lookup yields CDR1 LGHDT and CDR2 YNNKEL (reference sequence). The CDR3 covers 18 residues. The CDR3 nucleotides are TGTGCCAGCAGCCAAGATAAGGGGACAGGGGTCTCCCAAGAGACCCAGTACTTC. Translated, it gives CASSQDKGTGVSQETQYF.